Listed below are T cell receptor beta chains from one sample, sequenced in a study of human T cells and chemical hapten exposure. TCRdb re-analysed the RACE reads in MiXCR, keeping a single row per CDR3 protein. The repertoire holds about 54,000 distinct CDR3 sequences, with 8.5% to 10% as singletons. Sequencing was performed on whole blood, taken in connection with sensitization to the hapten diphenylcyclopropenone (DPC). The receptor set was obtained from a woman aged 45-60 years with alopecia areata. Some clones in this sample may be carry-over from other donors' samples. Each CDR3 is given with its conserved first and last residue. The D gene is left open where the match is weak. The size entry is marked missing in some rows and otherwise reads once, few, many or a size class.

V: TRBV6-5
J: TRBJ2-4
size: .
D: .
CDR3: CASSYARIGDIQYF
DNA: TGTGCCAGCAGTTACGCCAGAATCGGAGACATTCAGTACTTC

V: TRBV2
J: TRBJ2-2
size: .
D: .
CDR3: CASTTGVGELFF
DNA: TGTGCCAGCACTACGGGAGTCGGGGAGCTGTTTTTT

V: TRBV7-6
J: TRBJ1-1
size: many
D: TRBD1
CDR3: CASSLWGQGAGTEAFF
DNA: TGTGCCAGCAGCTTGTGGGGACAGGGGGCAGGCACTGAAGCTTTCTTT

V: TRBV7-9
J: TRBJ2-5
size: .
D: .
CDR3: CASSLVRGAWETQYF
DNA: TGTGCCAGCAGCTTAGTTCGGGGGGCCTGGGAGACCCAGTACTTC

V: TRBV27
J: TRBJ2-7
size: once
D: TRBD1
CDR3: CASKPGQGAVEQYF
DNA: TGTGCCAGCAAGCCGGGACAGGGGGCTGTCGAGCAGTACTTC

V: TRBV7-2
J: TRBJ2-7
size: many
D: TRBD1
CDR3: CASSSQTGGYEQYF
DNA: TGTGCCAGCAGCTCCCAGACAGGGGGGTACGAGCAGTACTTC

V: TRBV28
J: TRBJ2-3
size: .
D: TRBD2
CDR3: CASSSRLAIDTQYF
DNA: TGTGCCAGCAGTTCCCGACTAGCTATTGATACGCAGTATTTT

V: TRBV7-9
J: TRBJ2-5
size: .
D: TRBD2
CDR3: CASSSPAVLAGDLETQYF
DNA: TGTGCCAGCAGCTCCCCGGCGGTCTTAGCGGGGGACCTAGAGACCCAGTACTTC

V: TRBV11-2
J: TRBJ1-2
size: .
D: .
CDR3: CASSSPDRPNYGYTF
DNA: TGTGCCAGCAGCTCCCCGGACCGACCTAACTATGGCTACACCTTC

V: TRBV7-9
J: TRBJ1-4
size: many
D: .
CDR3: CASSLALDSEEKLFF
DNA: TGTGCCAGCAGCTTAGCTCTCGACTCAGAGGAAAAACTGTTTTTT

V: TRBV27
J: TRBJ1-1
size: .
D: .
CDR3: CASSLGGGFTEAFF
DNA: TGTGCCAGCAGTTTAGGGGGAGGTTTCACTGAAGCTTTCTTT

V: TRBV5-8
J: TRBJ2-7
size: .
D: TRBD2
CDR3: CASSLRLAGGSYEQYF
DNA: TGTGCCAGCAGCTTACGACTAGCGGGGGGCTCCTACGAGCAGTACTTC

V: TRBV5-1
J: TRBJ2-7
size: .
D: TRBD2
CDR3: CASSPGLAGSIYEQYF
DNA: TGCGCCAGCAGCCCGGGACTAGCGGGATCCATCTACGAGCAGTACTTC

V: TRBV3-1
J: TRBJ1-2
size: many
D: .
CDR3: CASSQIRTTGLVGYGYTF
DNA: TGTGCCAGCAGCCAAATCAGGACGACAGGTCTAGTGGGCTATGGCTACACCTTC

V: TRBV10-1
J: TRBJ2-3
size: few
D: TRBD1
CDR3: CASSESGQGALNTQYF
DNA: TGCGCCAGCAGTGAATCAGGACAGGGGGCTCTGAATACGCAGTATTTT

V: TRBV4-1
J: TRBJ2-1
size: .
D: .
CDR3: CASSQRRVEDEQFF
DNA: TGCGCCAGCAGCCAACGACGTGTGGAGGATGAGCAGTTCTTC

V: TRBV7-9
J: TRBJ1-1
size: .
D: .
CDR3: CASSSQPGQGNTEAFF
DNA: TGTGCCAGCAGCTCCCAGCCGGGACAAGGGAACACTGAAGCTTTCTTT

V: TRBV10-1
J: TRBJ1-4
size: many
D: .
CDR3: CASTESEKLFF
DNA: TGCGCCAGCACCGAATCGGAAAAACTGTTTTTT

V: TRBV18
J: TRBJ2-7
size: .
D: .
CDR3: CASSPPALSYEQYF
DNA: TGTGCCAGCTCACCACCGGCCCTCTCCTACGAGCAGTACTTC

V: TRBV5-5
J: TRBJ2-3
size: many
D: .
CDR3: CASSLDGSQGRDTQYF
DNA: TGTGCCAGCAGCTTGGACGGGAGCCAGGGGAGGGATACGCAGTATTTT

V: TRBV6-6
J: TRBJ1-5
size: .
D: TRBD1
CDR3: CASSLRDRHQPQHF
DNA: TGTGCCAGCAGCCTCCGGGACAGGCATCAGCCCCAGCATTTT

V: TRBV12-3/TRBV12-4
J: TRBJ2-2
size: few
D: .
CDR3: CASSFGRPGELFF
DNA: TGTGCCAGCAGTTTTGGGCGTCCCGGGGAGCTGTTTTTT

V: TRBV6-5
J: TRBJ1-1
size: many
D: TRBD1
CDR3: CASSRDRGGTEAFF
DNA: TGTGCCAGCAGTCGGGACAGGGGTGGCACTGAAGCTTTCTTT

V: TRBV5-1
J: TRBJ2-3
size: few
D: .
CDR3: CASIREGGHNTQYF
DNA: TGCGCCAGCATCCGAGAGGGCGGCCATAATACGCAGTATTTT

V: TRBV29-1
J: TRBJ2-1
size: few
D: TRBD1
CDR3: CSVTRTGYNEQFF
DNA: TGCAGCGTGACCCGGACAGGGTACAATGAGCAGTTCTTC

V: TRBV20-1
J: TRBJ1-5
size: many
D: .
CDR3: CSATPRDNNQPQHF
DNA: TGCAGTGCTACCCCCCGGGACAACAATCAGCCCCAGCATTTT

V: TRBV6-1
J: TRBJ2-6
size: few
D: .
CDR3: CASSGRSGSSGANVLTF
DNA: TGTGCCAGCAGTGGACGGAGTGGGAGCTCTGGGGCCAACGTCCTGACTTTC

V: TRBV28
J: TRBJ1-5
size: few
D: .
CDR3: CASGPRGAQPQHF
DNA: TGTGCCAGCGGACCCAGAGGGGCTCAGCCCCAGCATTTT

V: TRBV4-3
J: TRBJ1-3
size: .
D: .
CDR3: CASSQSRATPGNTIYF
DNA: TGCGCCAGCAGCCAATCCAGGGCAACACCCGGAAACACCATATATTTT

V: TRBV11-2
J: TRBJ2-5
size: few
D: .
CDR3: CASSSSGGFLETQYF
DNA: TGTGCCAGCAGCTCCTCCGGGGGATTCTTGGAGACCCAGTACTTC

V: TRBV6-5
J: TRBJ2-5
size: few
D: .
CDR3: CASSYRETQYF
DNA: TGTGCCAGCAGTTATAGGGAGACCCAGTACTTC

V: TRBV29-1
J: TRBJ2-4
size: many
D: .
CDR3: CSVTPGTSKNIQYF
DNA: TGCAGCGTAACTCCCGGGACGAGCAAAAACATTCAGTACTTC

V: TRBV19
J: TRBJ1-5
size: few
D: .
CDR3: CASSIHPGNSNQPQHF
DNA: TGTGCCAGTAGTATTCACCCCGGAAATAGCAATCAGCCCCAGCATTTT

V: TRBV6-6
J: TRBJ2-1
size: .
D: .
CDR3: CASSFVNEQFF
DNA: TGTGCCAGCAGTTTTGTCAATGAGCAGTTCTTC

V: TRBV12-3/TRBV12-4
J: TRBJ1-5
size: many
D: .
CDR3: CASSLEGNGQPQHF
DNA: TGTGCCAGCAGTTTAGAGGGGAACGGGCAGCCCCAGCATTTT

V: TRBV5-1
J: TRBJ1-1
size: few
D: .
CDR3: CASSLGTLEGAEAFF
DNA: TGCGCCAGCAGCCTAGGGACGTTGGAAGGCGCTGAAGCTTTCTTT

V: TRBV20-1
J: TRBJ1-6
size: few
D: TRBD1
CDR3: CSARVQGARPLHF
DNA: TGCAGTGCTAGAGTACAGGGGGCGCGACCCCTCCACTTT

V: TRBV5-1
J: TRBJ1-1
size: few
D: .
CDR3: CASSLEGPEAFF
DNA: TGCGCCAGCAGCTTGGAAGGACCTGAAGCTTTCTTT

V: TRBV12-3/TRBV12-4
J: TRBJ2-5
size: .
D: .
CDR3: CASSRHGETQYF
DNA: TGTGCCAGCAGTCGACACGGAGAGACCCAGTACTTC

V: TRBV29-1
J: TRBJ2-2
size: many
D: .
CDR3: CSVRQLGAGELFF
DNA: TGCAGCGTACGACAGCTGGGCGCCGGGGAGCTGTTTTTT

V: TRBV19
J: TRBJ1-2
size: few
D: .
CDR3: CASRPSMGSGYGYTF
DNA: TGTGCCAGTAGGCCTTCGATGGGGAGCGGCTATGGCTACACCTTC

V: TRBV20-1
J: TRBJ2-3
size: .
D: TRBD2
CDR3: CSARKLAGGGLSSTDTQYF
DNA: TGCAGTGCTAGGAAACTAGCGGGAGGTGGTCTCTCTAGCACAGATACGCAGTATTTT

V: TRBV4-1
J: TRBJ1-1
size: few
D: TRBD1
CDR3: CASSHRTGRGTEAFF
DNA: TGCGCCAGCAGCCACCGGACAGGCCGGGGAACTGAAGCTTTCTTT

V: TRBV6-2/TRBV6-3
J: TRBJ2-7
size: few
D: TRBD1
CDR3: CASDRGLSYEQYF
DNA: TGTGCCAGCGACAGGGGCTTATCCTACGAGCAGTACTTC

V: TRBV28
J: TRBJ2-7
size: many
D: .
CDR3: CASSLGGHSYEQYF
DNA: TGTGCCAGCAGTTTAGGGGGACATTCCTACGAGCAGTACTTC

V: TRBV7-6
J: TRBJ2-2
size: few
D: .
CDR3: CASSLDRRAGELFF
DNA: TGTGCCAGCAGCTTAGACCGGAGGGCCGGGGAGCTGTTTTTT

V: TRBV7-6
J: TRBJ2-1
size: many
D: .
CDR3: CASSLASPRDEQFF
DNA: TGTGCCAGCAGCTTAGCATCCCCTCGGGATGAGCAGTTCTTC

V: TRBV6-2/TRBV6-3
J: TRBJ2-1
size: few
D: .
CDR3: CASSYATRGGEQFF
DNA: TGTGCCAGCAGTTACGCCACCCGGGGAGGTGAGCAGTTCTTC